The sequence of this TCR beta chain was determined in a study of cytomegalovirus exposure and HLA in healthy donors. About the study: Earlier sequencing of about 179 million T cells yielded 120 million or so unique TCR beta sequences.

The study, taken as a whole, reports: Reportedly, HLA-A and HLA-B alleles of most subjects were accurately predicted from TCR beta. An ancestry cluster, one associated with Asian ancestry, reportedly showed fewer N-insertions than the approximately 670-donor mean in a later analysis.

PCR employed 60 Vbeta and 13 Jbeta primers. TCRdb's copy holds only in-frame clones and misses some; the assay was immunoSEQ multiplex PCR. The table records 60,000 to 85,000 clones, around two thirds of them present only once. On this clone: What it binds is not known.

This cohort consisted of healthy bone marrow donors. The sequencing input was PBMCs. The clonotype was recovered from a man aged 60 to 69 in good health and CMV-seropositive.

CDR3 residues: CASSIRDWAYEQYF. DNA for the CDR3: TGTGCCAGTAGTATACGGGATTGGGCCTACGAGCAGTACTTC. The V gene is TRBV19, the J gene TRBJ2-7; D possibly corresponds to TRBD2 (5 bases). Trimming stripped 2 bases from V and 2 bases from J, with 10 bases between. The germline V gene encodes CDR1 LNHDA and CDR2 SQIVND (reference sequence). The CDR3 sequence is 14 residues long.